These T cell receptor beta chains were read from a single sample in a study of cytomegalovirus exposure and HLA in healthy donors. Only in-frame clones appear in the TCRdb table, and some are missing; sequencing was by immunoSEQ multiplex PCR. The top ten clones hold roughly 1.6% of a sample with over 150,000 clones, 79% of them seen once. Sequences were obtained from PBMCs. The receptor set was obtained from a woman under 30 in good health and CMV-seronegative. Each CDR3 is given with its conserved first and last residue. D genes are given only for firm matches.

D gene: TRBD1; V gene: TRBV5-1; CDR3 protein: CASSWDRGRDEQFF
D gene: TRBD1; V gene: TRBV2; CDR3 protein: CASSEAPGGIQPQHF
D gene: TRBD2; V gene: TRBV6-5; CDR3 protein: CASSYTSGGTGELFF
D gene: NA; V gene: TRBV7-3; CDR3 protein: CASSLVDGLSGANVLTF
D gene: TRBD1; V gene: TRBV5-1; CDR3 protein: CASSVTGEETQYF
D gene: NA; V gene: TRBV4-3; CDR3 protein: CASSQDVRGGQPQHF
D gene: TRBD2; V gene: TRBV11-2; CDR3 protein: CASSFRLADIYEQYF
D gene: NA; V gene: TRBV20-1; CDR3 protein: CSAIRQYEQYF
D gene: TRBD2; V gene: TRBV5-4; CDR3 protein: CASSSTSGVTYEQYF
D gene: NA; V gene: TRBV7-8; CDR3 protein: CASSLGRGGAPNTEAFF
D gene: TRBD1; V gene: TRBV6-1; CDR3 protein: CASSVGQGAGNEQFF
D gene: TRBD2; V gene: TRBV13; CDR3 protein: CASSFSGGFTYEQYF
D gene: NA; V gene: TRBV30; CDR3 protein: CAWSVQWSPLHF
D gene: NA; V gene: TRBV18; CDR3 protein: CASSPREGAEAFF
D gene: NA; V gene: TRBV9; CDR3 protein: CASSAGFQETQYF
D gene: TRBD1; V gene: TRBV4-1; CDR3 protein: CASSPGQDYEQYF
D gene: NA; V gene: TRBV5-4; CDR3 protein: CASSGRGTGDHYGYTF
D gene: NA; V gene: TRBV19; CDR3 protein: CASPERGSDNEQFF
D gene: NA; V gene: TRBV2; CDR3 protein: CASSGTNEKLFF
D gene: NA; V gene: TRBV7-3; CDR3 protein: CASSFLNSPLHF
D gene: NA; V gene: TRBV11-3; CDR3 protein: CASSSRGWGTEAFF
D gene: TRBD1; V gene: TRBV7-9; CDR3 protein: CASSLGTGVLNEQFF
D gene: NA; V gene: TRBV19; CDR3 protein: CASSLGEWTDYGYTF
D gene: NA; V gene: TRBV7-3; CDR3 protein: CASSLSGTMNYGYTF
D gene: NA; V gene: TRBV7-8; CDR3 protein: CASSTTSENEQFF
D gene: NA; V gene: TRBV19; CDR3 protein: CASTETGRPQPQHF
D gene: NA; V gene: TRBV19; CDR3 protein: CASSMGLPTDTQYF
D gene: TRBD1; V gene: TRBV5-1; CDR3 protein: CASKRTGLVATNEKLFF
D gene: TRBD1; V gene: TRBV9; CDR3 protein: CASSPAGTGGLGTEAFF
D gene: NA; V gene: TRBV4-3; CDR3 protein: CASSPSWSQETQYF
D gene: TRBD1; V gene: TRBV16; CDR3 protein: CASREGQANTEAFF
D gene: NA; V gene: TRBV21-1; CDR3 protein: CAGNRASYNEQFF
D gene: NA; V gene: TRBV10-3; CDR3 protein: CAISESGESNYGYTF
D gene: TRBD1; V gene: TRBV7-9; CDR3 protein: CASSPTGGGQETQYF
D gene: TRBD2; V gene: TRBV9; CDR3 protein: CATSGTSETGELFF
D gene: TRBD2; V gene: TRBV15; CDR3 protein: CATPGLAGESSYNEQFF
D gene: NA; V gene: TRBV28; CDR3 protein: CASSSLSGEKQETQYF
D gene: NA; V gene: TRBV6-5; CDR3 protein: CASSYPGQGRVAFF
D gene: NA; V gene: TRBV7-9; CDR3 protein: CASSPWAAMEKLFF
D gene: NA; V gene: TRBV28; CDR3 protein: CASSERTESYEQYF
D gene: TRBD2; V gene: TRBV27; CDR3 protein: CASSPRTSPSTDTQYF
D gene: NA; V gene: TRBV7-8; CDR3 protein: CASSLNAATRGSYEQYF
D gene: NA; V gene: TRBV5-1; CDR3 protein: CASSLMTAFSGNTIYF
D gene: NA; V gene: TRBV2; CDR3 protein: CASSGGGGNTIYF
D gene: TRBD2; V gene: TRBV27; CDR3 protein: CASGPGLAPDEQYF
D gene: TRBD2; V gene: TRBV19; CDR3 protein: CASRERGRSYEQYF
D gene: NA; V gene: TRBV7-3; CDR3 protein: CASSPSFMNTEAFF
D gene: TRBD2; V gene: TRBV5-6; CDR3 protein: CASSRTSGQYNEQFF
D gene: TRBD2; V gene: TRBV18; CDR3 protein: CASSRLGAGISYNEQFF
D gene: TRBD2; V gene: TRBV2; CDR3 protein: CASSELTSSGGPETQYF
D gene: NA; V gene: TRBV5-1; CDR3 protein: CASSLASRSPLHF